The 17 T cell receptor beta chains below were found in one sample sequenced in a study of blood T cell repertoires in COVID-19. Generated by immunoSEQ multiplex PCR, the TCRdb table keeps only in-frame clones and is missing some. The sample lists some 220,000 clones; roughly 91% were seen once. The source material was peripheral blood. These TCRs come from a man aged 25-45 years with COVID-19, enrolled during active disease.

This clone was observed once. V and J are TRBV9 and TRBJ2-3; 11 bases are a match to TRBD2. The junction had 5 bases not matched to a gene; V was cut back by 6 bases and J by 2 bases. Germline V CDR1 and CDR2: SGDLS, YYNGEE. The CDR3 runs to 15 residues. As DNA, the CDR3 is TGTGCCAGCACAGAACTAGCGGGGGACACAGATACGCAGTATTTT. It specifies CASTELAGDTDTQYF.

J is TRBJ1-2 and V is TRBV19; 7 bases align to TRBD1. V lost 5 bases to trimming and J lost 4 bases; unmatched junction nucleotides: 16. The CDR3 spans 17 residues. Germline V gene data show CDR1 as LNHDA and CDR2 as SQIVND (reference sequence). The CDR3 is CASSRGTVGESSYGYTF. CDR3 DNA: TGTGCCAGTAGTCGAGGGACAGTGGGGGAATCTAGCTATGGCTACACCTTC.

This CDR3 reads CASSYSQGNTEAFF. CDR3 bases: TGTGCCAGCAGTTACTCGCAGGGAAACACTGAAGCTTTCTTT. V and J are TRBV6-5 and TRBJ1-1; D possibly corresponds to TRBD1 (5 bases). CDR3 length: 14 residues. Per the germline V gene, CDR1 is MNHEY and CDR2 is SVGAGI. V dropped 0 bases and J dropped 2 bases, with 7 bases sitting between them.

The chain recombines TRBV5-1 with TRBJ2-3, with D maybe TRBD2 (5 bases). From germline, CDR1 is SGHRS and CDR2 YFSETQ. V lost 0 bases and J lost 0, with 17 bases in between. This CDR3 has 18 residues. As DNA, the CDR3 is TGCGCCAGCAGCTTGGGGCCAGCGGCCCTACTTAGCACAGATACGCAGTATTTT. Amino acid sequence: CASSLGPAALLSTDTQYF.

This chain connects TRBV27 to TRBJ2-7; unclear D gene. The germline V gene has CDR1 MNHEY and CDR2 SMNVEV (reference sequence). This CDR3 region has 11 residues. Between the trimmed V and J ends, which lost 4 bases and 3 bases, there was a span of 4 bases. The CDR3 region has the DNA TGTGCCAGCAGTTCCATCTACGAGCAGTACTTC. It is translated as CASSSIYEQYF.

The rearrangement uses TRBV12-5 and TRBJ1-5; the match to TRBD1 covers 7 bases. The V segment lost 4 bases and the J segment 5 bases; nucleotides outside the gene matches: 8. Looked up from germline, CDR1 is LGHNT and CDR2 is FRNRAP. The CDR3 is 15 amino acids. The CDR3 loop reads CASGSDRVSYQPQHF. The CDR3 DNA reads TGTGCTAGTGGTTCCGACAGGGTCAGTTATCAGCCCCAGCATTTT.

The chain joins TRBV6-5 to TRBJ1-2; possible D gene TRBD1, 5 bases. V shed 0 bases and J shed 8 bases, with 7 bases lying between them. The CDR3 sequence is 12 residues long. CDR1 is MNHEY, CDR2 SVGAGI, per germline. The CDR3 sequence is CASSYSTGGYTF. In DNA form, the CDR3 reads TGTGCCAGCAGTTACTCCACAGGCGGCTACACCTTC.

The rearrangement joins TRBV6-5 to TRBJ2-5; 7 bases are shared with TRBD2. Unmatched junction bases numbered 13, after V lost 8 bases and J lost 4 bases. CDR3 size: 15 residues. Germline lookup yields CDR1 MNHEY and CDR2 SVGAGI. The DNA of the CDR3 is TGTGCCAGCGGCTACGCACCTGAGCGGGGAGAGACCCAGTACTTC. This codes for CASGYAPERGETQYF.

The J gene is TRBJ1-2, the V gene TRBV7-9; D not resolved. Per germline, CDR1 SEHNR and CDR2 FQNEAQ (reference sequence). Deletions cut 6 bases from V and 4 bases from J, with 12 bases between. There are 13 residues in the CDR3. CDR3 DNA sequence: TGTGCCAGCAGGCGGGAGGGCTCCTATGGCTACACCTTC. Translating it yields CASRREGSYGYTF.

V usage is TRBV7-9 and J usage is TRBJ2-5, with D possibly TRBD2 on 6 matching bases. CDR3 length: 15 amino acids. Trimming took 1 base from V and 3 from J, leaving 12 bases between them. Per the germline V gene, CDR1 is SEHNR and CDR2 is FQNEAQ (reference sequence). CDR3 in amino acids: CASSLVPGLKETQYF. The CDR3 nucleotides read TGTGCCAGCAGCTTAGTTCCGGGACTCAAAGAGACCCAGTACTTC.

The CDR3 DNA reads as TGTGCCAGCTCAACCGACAGGCCGCCGAATTCACCCCTCCACTTT. It encodes CASSTDRPPNSPLHF. V and J are TRBV18 and TRBJ1-6; a possible D gene is TRBD1 (6 bases). Looked up from germline, CDR1 is KGHSH and CDR2 is LQKENI. The CDR3 spans 15 residues. V was clipped by 5 bases and J by 7 bases, with 15 bases between them. The full variable domain, its missing parts supplied by reference TRBV18 and TRBJ1-6, is NAGVMQNPRHLVRRRGQEARLRCSPMKGHSHVYWYRQLPEEGLKFMVYLQKENIIDESGMPKERFSAEFPKEGPSILRIQQVVRGDSAAYFCASSTDRPPNSPLHFGNGTRLTVT.

The CDR3 nucleotides are TGTGCCAGCAGGAGCGGTTCAACTAATACGCAGTATTTT. Protein product: CASRSGSTNTQYF. V gene TRBV7-2 combines with J gene TRBJ2-3, with D possibly TRBD2 on 5 matching bases. V was trimmed by 6 bases and J by 7 bases, leaving 14 bases between them. The germline gives CDR1 SGHTA, CDR2 FQGNSA. The CDR3 length is 13 residues. Supplemented by reference TRBV7-2 and TRBJ2-3, the full variable domain reads GAGVSQSPSNKVTEKGKDVELRCDPISGHTALYWYRQSLGQGLEFLIYFQGNSAPDKSGLPSDRFSAERTGGSVSTLTIQRTQQEDSAVYLCASRSGSTNTQYFGPGTRLTVL.

The gene calls are TRBV30 and TRBJ1-5; 7 nucleotides agree with TRBD1. Germline assignment: CDR1 GTSNPN and CDR2 SVGIG (reference sequence). The CDR3 spans 14 residues. The trim removed 2 bases at V and 1 base at J, leaving 2 bases unmatched. The CDR3 spells CAWSPGQSNQPQHF. DNA for the CDR3: TGTGCCTGGAGTCCGGGACAGAGCAATCAGCCCCAGCATTTT.

The CDR3 DNA follows: TGTGCTAGTGGTACGGACAGAGGGACGAGAAATCAGCCCCAGCATTTT. It translates to CASGTDRGTRNQPQHF. V and J are TRBV12-5 and TRBJ1-5; weak D call: TRBD1 (6 bases). This CDR3 has 16 amino acids. The V gene lost 5 bases and the J gene lost 4 bases, with 18 bases spanning the gap. Germline CDR1 and CDR2: LGHNT and FRNRAP.

The chain links TRBV2 to TRBJ2-1, with 7 bases identical to TRBD1. Germline CDR1 is SNHLY and CDR2 is FYNNEI. Germline trimming cut 4 bases from V and 6 bases from J; bases unmatched to any gene: 9. The CDR3 consists of 15 residues. The CDR3 here is CASSVWMGQLNEQFF. CDR3 bases: TGTGCCAGCAGTGTGTGGATGGGACAGCTCAATGAGCAGTTCTTC.

This chain uses TRBV5-1 with TRBJ1-1, with D possibly being TRBD1 (5 bases). The CDR3 runs to 14 residues. V lost 3 bases and J 1 base, leaving 10 bases between the germline ends. The germline CDR1 and CDR2 sequences are SGHRS and YFSETQ. CDR3 region: CASSSQGSNTEAFF. The CDR3 DNA sequence: TGCGCCAGCAGCTCTCAGGGCTCGAACACTGAAGCTTTCTTT.

This chain links TRBV19 with TRBJ1-2; 7 nucleotides match TRBD1. This CDR3 spans 14 amino acids. Germline V lookup: CDR1 LNHDA, CDR2 SQIVND (reference sequence). V dropped 7 bases and J dropped 7; count of bases not matched to a gene: 12. This chain's CDR3 is CASTPQGVRGGYTF. The CDR3 region has the DNA TGTGCCAGTACCCCCCAGGGGGTGCGGGGTGGCTACACCTTC.